This entry is about one T cell receptor (beta chain). As yet, its antigen is unknown. This sample is part of a study of radiotherapy plus CTLA-4 blockade in lung cancer. Study as a whole: More than 15% of enrolled patients responded objectively, and 31% had disease control.

The V gene's germline CDR1 is MNHNY and CDR2 SVGAGI (reference sequence). Trimming cost V 3 bases and J 7 bases; bases outside gene matches: 8. The CDR3 runs to 14 residues. This table comes from immunoSEQ multiplex PCR, and its TCRdb copy is limited to in-frame clones, with some not included. The sample contains tens of thousands of clones, roughly 80% of which appear only once. Regarding the study as a whole: Increased serum interferon-beta after radiation also reportedly predicted response strongly. Some TCR clones had been derived from tumors. These clones expanded in peripheral blood after radiotherapy plus ipilimumab.

Receiving focal radiation plus CTLA-4 blockade with ipilimumab were patients who had chemo-refractory metastatic non-small-cell lung cancer. The chain carries TRBV6-6 and TRBJ1-2; 7 nucleotides align to TRBD1. The clonotype was recovered from a human donor with non-small cell lung cancer who had a partial response to radiotherapy plus ipilimumab. The sequences come from peripheral blood, collected from a patient treated with radiotherapy plus ipilimumab. CDR3 protein: CASSYRDSLGGYTF. Here the CDR3 DNA reads TGTGCCAGCAGTTATCGGGACAGCTTGGGTGGCTACACCTTC.